A selection of T cell receptor beta chains follows, all from one sample in a study of T cells after yellow fever vaccination. TCRdb called the 5' RACE reads again in MiXCR, with one record for every CDR3 protein. The repertoire consists of hundreds of thousands of distinct CDR3 sequences, with 15% to 20% occurring once and the leading ten covering roughly an eighth. The sequencing here drew on PBMCs, taken 15 days after the yellow fever booster vaccination. The receptors were gathered from a man aged 25 to 45 who received the YFV17D yellow fever vaccine. CDR3s include the opening cysteine and the closing phenylalanine or tryptophan. Fields, in order: V gene, J gene, clone size, D gene, CDR3 DNA, CDR3 protein. D genes are given only for firm matches. Only part of the rows carry a size: once, few, many, or a class if the clone is expanded.

>TRBV5-1|TRBJ1-1|-|-
TGCGCCAGCAGCTTGGAGGGCCTCCGGGGCACTGAAGCTTTCTTT
CASSLEGLRGTEAFF
>TRBV5-5|TRBJ2-1|few|-
TGTGCCAGCAGCCAAAGGCAAACAGTGAGCTCCTACAATGAGCAGTTCTTC
CASSQRQTVSSYNEQFF
>TRBV6-5|TRBJ2-1|-|TRBD2
TGTGCCAGCAGTTACTCGGGACTAGCGGGAGTCAATGAGCAGTTCTTC
CASSYSGLAGVNEQFF
>TRBV19|TRBJ2-2|once|-
TGTGCCAGTGGGTCGGGACGGAGATCCGGGGAGCTGTTTTTT
CASGSGRRSGELFF
>TRBV10-2|TRBJ1-3|few|-
TGCGCCAGCAGTGAGCCAGTAGTTGCTGGAAACACCATATATTTT
CASSEPVVAGNTIYF
>TRBV25-1|TRBJ2-1|-|TRBD1
TGTGCCAGCAGTGAATATTGGGACAGGGGCTACAATGAGCAGTTCTTC
CASSEYWDRGYNEQFF
>TRBV7-9|TRBJ2-6|few|-
TGTGCCAGCAGCTTATCCGCTGTCTCTGGGGCCAACGTCCTGACTTTC
CASSLSAVSGANVLTF
>TRBV19|TRBJ1-4|-|TRBD1
TGTGCCAGCGAAACAGGGGTCGGCGAAAAACTGTTTTTT
CASETGVGEKLFF
>TRBV5-6|TRBJ2-5|-|-
TGTGCCAGCAGCACCGACAGGACCGGGGCCCAGTACTTC
CASSTDRTGAQYF
>TRBV7-2|TRBJ2-3|-|TRBD2
TGTGCCAGCAGCCCCGGGAGGCTTAACACAGATACGCAGTATTTT
CASSPGRLNTDTQYF
>TRBV7-3|TRBJ2-1|-|TRBD2
TGTGCCAGCAGCTTAAATGGCGGGAGGGCCATTGAGCAGTTCTTC
CASSLNGGRAIEQFF
>TRBV20-1|TRBJ2-1|few|-
TGCAGTGCTAGAGAAGGGGACAATGAGCAGTTCTTC
CSAREGDNEQFF
>TRBV20-1|TRBJ2-3|few|-
TGCAGTGCTAGTTTCGGAGAAACAGATACGCAGTATTTT
CSASFGETDTQYF
>TRBV20-1|TRBJ1-6|few|TRBD1
TGCAGTGCCACGGACAGGGGATCCTATAATTCACCCCTCCACTTT
CSATDRGSYNSPLHF
>TRBV11-2|TRBJ2-1|-|-
TGTGCCAGCAGCTCAGAGTCCCCAGAGCTAGCAGGGCAGTTCTTC
CASSSESPELAGQFF
>TRBV5-5|TRBJ2-3|few|TRBD2
TGTGCCAGCAGCCATGGGACTAGCGGGACTGGGGATACGCAGTATTTT
CASSHGTSGTGDTQYF
>TRBV29-1|TRBJ2-3|few|-
TGCAGCTACTGTGGGGACACAAACTCTTATAGCACAGATACGCAGTATTTT
CSYCGDTNSYSTDTQYF
>TRBV29-1|TRBJ2-3|-|TRBD2
TGCAGCGGTGGACTAGAGGGCCCGCAGTATTTT
CSGGLEGPQYF
>TRBV6-1|TRBJ2-3|few|-
TGTGCCAGCAGTGTTAGAGCAGGGGAGGGAGATACGCAGTATTTT
CASSVRAGEGDTQYF
>TRBV6-1|TRBJ2-7|-|-
TGTGCCAGCAGTCAAGGGAACTCCTACGAGCAGTACTTC
CASSQGNSYEQYF
>TRBV24-1|TRBJ2-1|many|-
TGTGCCACCAGTGATATCCAGGGCAACTCCTACAATGAGCAGTTCTTC
CATSDIQGNSYNEQFF
>TRBV24-1|TRBJ2-3|few|TRBD2
TGTGCCACCAGTGACGGAGGACTAGCGGGAGTTTCAGATACGCAGTATTTT
CATSDGGLAGVSDTQYF
>TRBV7-2|TRBJ2-2|-|-
TGTGCCAGCAGCGCTCTTGCCACCGGGGAGCTGTTTTTT
CASSALATGELFF
>TRBV24-1|TRBJ2-1|once|-
TGTGCCACCAGTGATGCTAACCGGGACTGGCGTCGGAGGGGAGAGCAGTTCTTC
CATSDANRDWRRRGEQFF
>TRBV7-6|TRBJ2-2|-|-
TGTGCCAGCACCTCCGCATCGAACACCGGGGAGCTGTTTTTT
CASTSASNTGELFF
>TRBV14|TRBJ2-3|few|-
TGTGCCAGCAGCCAAGAAAGGCTAGATACGCAGTATTTT
CASSQERLDTQYF
>TRBV7-7|TRBJ2-2|many|-
TGTGCTAGCAGCTTACAAAAGACCGGGGAGCTGTTTTTT
CASSLQKTGELFF
>TRBV12-3/TRBV12-4|TRBJ2-3|-|-
TGTGCCAGCAGCTCCTCTACGGGGACGCAGTATTTT
CASSSSTGTQYF
>TRBV10-3|TRBJ2-7|-|TRBD2
TGTGCCATCAGTGAGGTGGGGGAGGGCGAGCAGTACTTC
CAISEVGEGEQYF
>TRBV3-1|TRBJ2-7|-|-
TGTGCCAGCAGCCCTGGGCTCCCCTGCGGCGACGAGCAGTACTTC
CASSPGLPCGDEQYF
>TRBV28|TRBJ2-5|-|-
TGTGCCAGCATCTCTGCGGCGGCCGCTCCCGAGACCCAGTACTTC
CASISAAAAPETQYF
>TRBV18|TRBJ2-2|-|TRBD2
TGTGCCAGCTCACCATCTAGCGGGAGGCAAAACACCGGGGAGCTGTTTTTT
CASSPSSGRQNTGELFF
>TRBV5-1|TRBJ2-5|many|TRBD2
TGCGCCAGCAGCTTGGGATTCCTAGCGGGAGAGGAGACCCAGTACTTC
CASSLGFLAGEETQYF
>TRBV7-2|TRBJ2-1|-|TRBD2
TGTGCCAGCAGCTTAACGACTAGCGGGAGGTATGATGAGCAGTTCTTC
CASSLTTSGRYDEQFF